This T cell receptor (beta chain) was identified in a study of blood T cell repertoires in COVID-19. Assay used: immunoSEQ multiplex PCR; TCRdb lists only in-frame clones, some missing. Here the sample spans 200,000 to 250,000 clones, about 80% being singletons. The CDR3 length is 14 residues. Germline CDR1 is SGHRS and CDR2 is YFSETQ. The V and J ends lost 4 bases and 5 bases respectively, with 15 bases between them. V and J are TRBV5-1 and TRBJ1-2; tentatively, D is TRBD1 (5 bases). Material for sequencing was PBMCs or T cells enriched from blood (not recorded which). This sequence was found in a woman aged 50 to 65 who had been exposed to COVID-19. The CDR3 DNA is TGCGCCAGCAGCCTGGACCCGACAGCGTATGGCTACACCTTC. Encoded protein: CASSLDPTAYGYTF.